One sample yielded the 8 T cell receptor beta chains listed below, sequenced in a study of T cells in localized non-small cell lung cancer. Using immunoSEQ multiplex PCR, the repertoire was profiled, and TCRdb retains in-frame clones only, with some absent. The sample has tens of thousands of clones, roughly 87% seen once. The sequencing used peripheral blood mononuclear cells, collected before any cancer treatment. Receptors were obtained from a man aged 40-75 years with stage III lung adenocarcinoma.

The V call is TRBV6-1, the J call TRBJ2-6; D not certain. CDR3 size: 16 residues. V was pared by 6 bases and J by 4 bases, with 16 bases between. Germline assignment: CDR1 MNHNS and CDR2 SASEGT. This CDR3 is CASRELVSLGANVLTF. The CDR3, as DNA: TGTGCCAGCAGAGAACTTGTTTCCCTCGGGGCCAACGTCCTGACTTTC.

This CDR3 reads CASSYVGNSNQPQHF. The CDR3 nucleotides read TGTGCCAGCAGTTACGTAGGGAATAGCAATCAGCCCCAGCATTTT. The chain joins TRBV6-6 to TRBJ1-5; D not certain. Germline values: CDR1 MNHNY, CDR2 SVGAGI (reference sequence). The CDR3 contains 15 residues. Trimming took 2 bases from V and 0 from J, leaving 8 bases between them.

CDR3 protein: CASSPPGANNEQFF. Written as DNA, the CDR3 is TGTGCCAGCTCACCTCCCGGGGCAAACAATGAGCAGTTCTTC. The chain carries TRBV18 and TRBJ2-1, with D perhaps matching TRBD1 or TRBD2 (5 bases each). CDR1 and CDR2 (germline): KGHSH, LQKENI. Trimming pared 3 bases from V and 5 bases from J, leaving 11 bases between. There are 14 residues in the CDR3.

The chain combines TRBV7-2 with TRBJ1-6; TRBD1 agrees at 9 bases. The V gene's germline CDR1 is SGHTA and CDR2 FQGNSA. V was clipped by 5 bases and J by 3 bases; unmatched bases: 5. The CDR3 length is 16 residues. This chain's CDR3 is CASSPRQGGYNSPLHF. The CDR3 DNA is TGTGCCAGCAGCCCAAGACAGGGGGGCTATAATTCACCCCTCCACTTT.

This chain uses TRBV25-1 with TRBJ2-1; 13 nucleotides agree with TRBD2. CDR1 and CDR2 (germline): MGHDK, SYGVNS. V dropped 4 bases and J dropped 7; count of bases not matched to a gene: 7. This CDR3 spans 16 amino acids. CDR3 in amino acids: CASSGTSGGNFNEQFF. In DNA form, the CDR3 reads TGTGCCAGCAGTGGGACTAGCGGGGGCAACTTTAATGAGCAGTTCTTC.

The genes are TRBV5-1 and TRBJ1-1; D gene uncertain. This CDR3 is built from 16 residues. Germline CDR1 is SGHRS and CDR2 is YFSETQ. V gave up 0 bases and J gave up 1 base, with 13 bases separating them. The CDR3 reads CASSLDQIPRNTEAFF. CDR3 sequence (DNA): TGCGCCAGCAGCTTGGATCAGATCCCCCGGAACACTGAAGCTTTCTTT. The full variable domain, rest sourced from reference TRBV5-1 and TRBJ1-1, is KAGVTQTPRYLIKTRGQQVTLSCSPISGHRSVSWYQQTPGQGLQFLFEYFSETQRNKGNFPGRFSGRQFSNSRSEMNVSTLELGDSALYLCASSLDQIPRNTEAFFGQGTRLTVV.

This clone has just a few counts. This rearrangement joins TRBV6-5 to TRBJ1-2; D is ambiguous. Trimming removed 2 bases at V and 5 bases at J, with 15 bases between. CDR3 length: 15 residues. In germline, CDR1 is MNHEY, CDR2 SVGAGI. The DNA of the CDR3 is TGTGCCAGCAGTTACCATACCGGGATCCAGTATGGCTACACCTTC. It is translated as CASSYHTGIQYGYTF.

The chain combines TRBV7-2 with TRBJ2-7; D not certain. Trimming stripped 1 base from V and 3 bases from J, with 1 base between. The germline V gene encodes CDR1 SGHTA and CDR2 FQGNSA. This CDR3 is built from 11 residues. As DNA, the CDR3 is TGTGCCAGCAGCTTAGTCTACGAGCAGTACTTC. Amino acids: CASSLVYEQYF.